Below are 23 T cell receptor beta chains sequenced from a single sample in a study of T cells after yellow fever vaccination. TCRdb processed the 5' RACE reads anew with MiXCR; each CDR3 protein has one entry. The sample lists about 580,000 distinct CDR3 sequences; less than 20% were seen once. The sequencing used PBMCs, collected 4 to 5 days after the first yellow fever vaccination. These receptor sequences come from a man between 18 and 35 years old who received the YFV17D yellow fever vaccine.

This clonotype appeared many times. The V and J genes are TRBV7-2 and TRBJ1-2; a weak D match, TRBD1 (6 bases). Germline values: CDR1 SGHTA, CDR2 FQGNSA. The V end lost 2 bases, the J end lost 0 bases, and 7 bases lay between the germline ends. This CDR3 comprises 14 residues. In DNA form, the CDR3 reads TGTGCCAGCAGCTTAACAGGGACTAACTATGGCTACACCTTC. Its protein product is CASSLTGTNYGYTF.

The rearrangement links TRBV7-9 to TRBJ2-1, with D perhaps TRBD1 or TRBD2 (7 bases each). This CDR3 is 16 amino acids long. V was cut by 8 bases and J by 2 bases, with 19 bases left in between. Germline CDR1 is SEHNR and CDR2 is FQNEAQ (reference sequence). This CDR3 is CASGRGGTEAYNEQFF. The CDR3 DNA reads TGTGCCAGCGGGAGGGGGGGGACAGAAGCCTACAATGAGCAGTTCTTC.

This clonotype showed up just a few times. The gene calls are TRBV7-9 and TRBJ1-1; D possibly corresponds to TRBD1 (5 bases). Germline assignment: CDR1 SEHNR and CDR2 FQNEAQ (reference sequence). The ends were cut back, 7 bases at V and 8 bases at J, with 14 bases in the middle. The CDR3 contains 12 residues. The chain's CDR3 is CASTFLQGEAFF. DNA for the CDR3: TGTGCCAGCACCTTTCTCCAGGGCGAAGCTTTCTTT.

This clonotype was seen more than once but under ten times. This chain connects TRBV29-1 to TRBJ2-6, with D unclear. Germline V gene sequence: CDR1 SQVTM, CDR2 ANQGSEA. This CDR3 is 13 amino acids long. V was shortened by 7 bases and J by 2 bases, with 9 bases between the two germline ends. The CDR3 region has the DNA TGCAGCGCCAGTCAACCTGGGGCCAACGTCCTGACTTTC. Translating it yields CSASQPGANVLTF.

This chain uses TRBV30 with TRBJ2-7; 11 bases fit TRBD1. CDR1 and CDR2 from the germline V gene are GTSNPN and SVGIG (reference sequence). This CDR3 is built from 15 residues. Trimming at V came to 3 bases and at J to 2 bases, leaving 6 bases not matched to a gene. The CDR3 sequence is CAWSVPGQGAYEQYF. The CDR3 coding sequence is TGTGCCTGGAGCGTACCGGGACAGGGGGCCTACGAGCAGTACTTC.

This rearrangement joins TRBV4-3 to TRBJ2-5; D not resolved. CDR1 and CDR2 from the germline V gene are LGHNA and YSLEER. V was pared by 3 bases and J by 1 base, with 15 bases between. There are 16 residues in the CDR3. The CDR3 sequence is CASSHPSPERQETQYF. Here the CDR3 DNA reads TGCGCCAGCAGCCACCCCAGTCCGGAGCGCCAAGAGACCCAGTACTTC.

This chain uses TRBV24-1 with TRBJ2-7; no reliable D call. The germline V and J ends were trimmed by 3 bases and 5 bases, with 16 bases remaining between them. CDR1 is KGHDR, CDR2 SFDVKD, per germline. CDR3 size: 15 residues. CDR3 amino acids: CATSDPTASSDEQYF. The CDR3 region has the DNA TGTGCCACCAGTGATCCTACAGCGTCGTCCGACGAGCAGTACTTC.

The chain joins TRBV7-3 to TRBJ1-6; perhaps TRBD1 as D (5 bases). The length of the CDR3 is 13 residues. V was clipped by 1 base and J by 10 bases, with 8 bases between them. Germline V gene lookup returns CDR1 SGHTA and CDR2 FQGTGA. The CDR3 nucleotides are TGTGCCAGCAGCTTAATCCAGGGATCACCCCTCCACTTT. Amino acids: CASSLIQGSPLHF.

J is TRBJ2-5 and V is TRBV20-1; D is possibly TRBD1 or TRBD2 (6 bases each). V was shortened by 8 bases and J by 0 bases, with 13 bases between the two germline ends. Germline V gives CDR1 DFQATT, CDR2 SNEGSKA (reference sequence). The length of the CDR3 is 13 residues. The CDR3 loop reads CSPQRGDQETQYF. The CDR3 DNA reads as TGCAGTCCCCAGAGGGGGGACCAAGAGACCCAGTACTTC.

This clonotype was detected only a few times. The chain is built from TRBV6-5 and TRBJ1-1, with D possibly matching TRBD1 (6 bases). Germline values: CDR1 MNHEY, CDR2 SVGAGI. The CDR3 loop spans 12 amino acids. V lost 2 bases, J lost 11 bases, and 12 bases lay in between. CDR3 loop: CASSYRRGEAFF. In DNA, the CDR3 is TGTGCCAGCAGTTACCGTAGGGGGGAGGCTTTCTTT.

The chain links TRBV6-1 to TRBJ1-4; no definite D call. V was clipped by 7 bases and J by 8 bases, with 14 bases between them. Germline V CDR1 and CDR2: MNHNS, SASEGT. The CDR3 has 13 residues. For the CDR3, the DNA is TGTGCCAGCAAACCCCATGCAGACGAAAAACTGTTTTTT. This sequence encodes CASKPHADEKLFF.

A few counts support this clonotype. The gene calls are TRBV29-1 and TRBJ2-7, with a weak D call TRBD1 (5 bases). The CDR3 has 12 amino acids. Trimming took 8 bases from V and 9 from J, leaving 20 bases between them. Germline V gene lookup returns CDR1 SQVTM and CDR2 ANQGSEA. The CDR3 DNA is TGCAGCATATGGACACAAATTAGGGGGCAGTACTTC. It is translated as CSIWTQIRGQYF.

In its sample, this clonotype was seen many times. This sequence joins TRBV7-2 and TRBJ2-1; 14 bases fit TRBD2. Germline CDR1 and CDR2: SGHTA and FQGNSA. With 3 bases clipped from V and 8 bases from J, the junction kept 3 bases outside the gene matches. This CDR3 contains 15 residues. The CDR3 is CASSFPTSGGDEQFF. CDR3 bases: TGTGCCAGCAGCTTCCCGACTAGCGGGGGGGATGAGCAGTTCTTC.

The sample holds a few counts of this clonotype. The rearrangement uses TRBV4-1 and TRBJ2-4; D is possibly TRBD1 or TRBD2 (6 bases each). This CDR3 has 15 amino acids. V shed 0 bases and J shed 5 bases, with 11 bases lying between them. Germline V gene lookup returns CDR1 MGHRA and CDR2 YSYEKL. The CDR3 region is CASSQDQEGENIQYF. The CDR3 region has the DNA TGCGCCAGCAGCCAAGATCAGGAGGGGGAAAACATTCAGTACTTC.

This clonotype occurred a few times. The gene calls are TRBV5-4 and TRBJ2-3; TRBD2 is a possible D gene (6 bases). V lost 2 bases and J lost 4, with 14 bases in between. The CDR3 sequence is 15 residues long. Germline CDR1 reads SGHNT; CDR2 reads YYREEE (reference sequence). The CDR3 nucleotides read TGTGCCAGCAGCTTAAAGTCCGGCGGGGCAGATACGCAGTATTTT. Protein: CASSLKSGGADTQYF. The whole variable domain, remainder taken from reference TRBV5-4 and TRBJ2-3, is ETGVTQSPTHLIKTRGQQVTLRCSSQSGHNTVSWYQQALGQGPQFIFQYYREEENGRGNFPPRFSGLQFPNYSSELNVNALELDDSALYLCASSLKSGGADTQYFGPGTRLTVL.

In this sample, this clonotype turned up once. The V gene is TRBV28, the J gene TRBJ1-3; TRBD1 might be the D (6 bases). The germline gives CDR1 MDHEN, CDR2 SYDVKM. This CDR3 region has 15 residues. V lost 10 bases and J lost 4, with 20 bases in between. CDR3 in amino acids: CATHSDRASGNTIYF. CDR3 coding DNA: TGTGCCACCCATTCGGACAGAGCTTCGGGAAACACCATATATTTT.

The chain recombines TRBV7-6 with TRBJ1-3, with TRBD1 matching 8 bases. Unmatched junction bases numbered 3, after V lost 2 bases and J lost 3 bases. Germline V gene sequence: CDR1 SGHVS, CDR2 FNYEAQ. This CDR3 contains 15 residues. The CDR3 loop reads CASSLTGGDGNTIYF. The CDR3 DNA sequence: TGTGCCAGCAGCTTAACAGGGGGGGATGGAAACACCATATATTTT. The variable domain in full, completed from reference TRBV7-6 and TRBJ1-3, reads GAGVSQSPRYKVTKRGQDVALRCDPISGHVSLYWYRQALGQGPEFLTYFNYEAQQDKSGLPNDRFSAERPEGSISTLTIQRTEQRDSAMYRCASSLTGGDGNTIYFGEGSWLTVV.

This clonotype was seen a handful of times. The chain couples TRBV6-1 to TRBJ1-1, with a tentative D call TRBD1 (6 bases). The ends were cut back, 3 bases at V and 5 bases at J, with 7 bases in the middle. CDR3 size: 12 residues. CDR1 and CDR2 from the germline V gene are MNHNS and SASEGT. CDR3 nucleotide sequence: TGTGCCAGCAGTGATAGGGGGACTGAAGCTTTCTTT. Translation: CASSDRGTEAFF.

This clonotype was counted only a few times. The chain combines TRBV20-1 with TRBJ2-1; D is perhaps TRBD2 (6 bases). CDR1 is DFQATT, CDR2 SNEGSKA, per germline (reference sequence). This CDR3 is 12 amino acids long. V was trimmed by 3 bases and J by 5 bases, leaving 8 bases between them. The CDR3 bases are TGCAGTGCTAGCTCGGGAGACAATGAGCAGTTCTTC. Its translation is CSASSGDNEQFF.

V is TRBV7-3 and J is TRBJ2-2; TRBD1 agrees at 7 bases. Trimming cost V 4 bases and J 6 bases; bases outside gene matches: 8. This CDR3 spans 15 amino acids. CDR1 SGHTA and CDR2 FQGTGA come from the germline V gene. CDR3 amino acids: CASSSRDSRAGELFF. The DNA for the CDR3 is TGTGCCAGCAGCTCCCGGGACAGTCGCGCCGGGGAGCTGTTTTTT.

This clonotype was detected a few times. The genes are TRBV20-1 and TRBJ2-7; 7 bases agree with TRBD2. The V segment lost 3 bases and the J segment 6 bases; nucleotides outside the gene matches: 5. Germline values: CDR1 DFQATT, CDR2 SNEGSKA (reference sequence). CDR3 length: 12 amino acids. CDR3 in amino acids: CSARLAGVEQYV. As DNA, the CDR3 is TGCAGTGCTAGGTTGGCGGGGGTCGAGCAGTACGTC.

The V gene is TRBV28, the J gene TRBJ2-7; 7 nucleotides agree with TRBD1. With V trimmed by 5 bases and J by 3 bases, 7 bases remained unmatched. Germline V gene sequence: CDR1 MDHEN, CDR2 SYDVKM. The CDR3 spans 14 residues. The CDR3 DNA follows: TGTGCCAGCAGTCGCAGGACAGGTTTCTACGAGCAGTACGTC. As protein: CASSRRTGFYEQYV.

This chain joins TRBV7-9 and TRBJ2-3; 8 bases align to TRBD1. Germline-derived CDR1 and CDR2 are SEHNR and FQNEAQ (reference sequence). This CDR3 is 16 amino acids long. The junction had 9 bases not matched to a gene; V was cut back by 4 bases and J by 3 bases. CDR3 amino acids: CASSSTGDLLTDTQYF. As DNA, the CDR3 is TGTGCCAGCAGCTCGACAGGGGATTTACTTACAGATACGCAGTATTTT.